This TCR beta chain derives from a study of early T cells in non-severe SARS-CoV-2 infection. Study summary: Sequencing input comprised bulk RNA from unsorted whole blood; chain pairing was not available. Points from the study as a whole: VDJdb-based matching was biased toward anti-spike CD8 responses and missed private and CD4 specificities.

This CDR3 has 17 amino acids. With 7 bases clipped from V and 4 bases from J, the junction kept 17 bases outside the gene matches. Germline V gene lookup returns CDR1 MDHEN and CDR2 SYDVKM. Individual cDNA molecules each received unique molecular identifiers attached to them. Using its own MiXCR run on the 5' RACE reads, TCRdb lists one record per CDR3 protein. Among around 44,000 distinct CDR3 sequences, approximately 9.8% were seen once, and the ten largest hold almost 8.5%. This clonotype has a count of ten or more. The antigen remains unidentified. The chain links TRBV28 to TRBJ2-7, with 9 bases that match TRBD1. This TCR came from an adult who was a healthcare worker with PCR-confirmed SARS-CoV-2 infection or an uninfected control (not recorded which). The sample consisted of whole blood. CDR3 in amino acids: CASIPGQGRLILYEQYF. CDR3 DNA: TGTGCCAGCATTCCCGGACAGGGGAGACTCATTTTGTACGAGCAGTACTTC. Filled out from reference TRBV28 and TRBJ2-7, the complete variable domain reads DVKVTQSSRYLVKRTGEKVFLECVQDMDHENMFWYRQDPGLGLRLIYFSYDVKMKEKGDIPEGYSVSREKKERFSLILESASTNQTSMYLCASIPGQGRLILYEQYFGPGTRLTVT.